Shown below are 24 T cell receptor beta chains from a single sample sequenced in a study of T cells expressing NK-cell markers (TCRdb year 2020). Library preparation used 5' RACE. TCRdb lists the instrument as Illumina HiSeq 2000. TCRdb reprocessed the reads and lists each CDR3 protein sequence as a single entry, with no DNA. This sample's listing comprises about 30,000 distinct CDR3 sequences. 60% of the sample goes to the ten largest clones. Sequencing used blood T cells: a sorted CD56 or NKG2C T cell subset, CD4+ or CD8+ T cells, or bulk PBMC T cells (not recorded which). These receptors were taken from a woman between 18 and 75 years old in good health.

CDR3 loop: CASSKGASNTEAFF. The chain is built from TRBV28 and TRBJ1-1; there is no DNA to check the TCRdb D call of TRBD1. Germline CDR1 reads MDHEN; CDR2 reads SYDVKM. CDR3 length equals 14 residues.

This chain links TRBV28 with TRBJ2-3; checking the TCRdb D call of TRBD1 is not possible without DNA. Germline CDR1 reads MDHEN; CDR2 reads SYDVKM. CDR3 length: 18 amino acids. This chain's CDR3 is CASSFGGGAGRTTDTQYF.

The chain recombines TRBV12-3 or TRBV12-4 with TRBJ2-7; the TRBD2 assignment by TCRdb is unverifiable without DNA. CDR3 length equals 17 residues. CDR3: CASTPGASGNLVYEQYF.

The V and J genes are TRBV4-1 and TRBJ2-3. Per germline, CDR1 MGHRA and CDR2 YSYEKL. This CDR3 comprises 14 residues. The CDR3 protein is CASSQAQSTDTQYF.

This sequence joins TRBV2 and TRBJ2-2. The germline CDR1 and CDR2 sequences are SNHLY and FYNNEI. The CDR3 length is 14 residues. The CDR3 sequence: CASSDFQSTGELFF.

V and J are TRBV5-1 and TRBJ2-5; TCRdb outputs TRBD1, but without DNA this stays unchecked. There are 15 residues in the CDR3. CDR1 is SGHRS, CDR2 YFSETQ, per germline. CDR3 protein: CASKTGDSPQETQYF.

V usage is TRBV20-1 and J usage is TRBJ2-2; TCRdb's D call, TRBD2, is unchecked because there is no DNA. This CDR3 is built from 17 residues. Germline CDR1 and CDR2: DFQATT and SNEGSKA (reference sequence). CDR3 protein: CSAYSPGLAANTGELFF.

This chain connects TRBV7-9 to TRBJ2-1; checking the TCRdb D call of TRBD2 is not possible without DNA. Germline CDR1 SEHNR, CDR2 FQNEAQ (reference sequence). CDR3 length: 14 amino acids. Here the CDR3 reads CASSTELGLAEQFF.

CDR3 amino acids: CASSPAAIRTKSGSSYEQYF. The chain carries TRBV11-1 and TRBJ2-7; the D call from TCRdb, TRBD2, cannot be confirmed without DNA. The CDR3 totals 20 residues. Germline lookup yields CDR1 SGHAT and CDR2 FQDESV (reference sequence).

J is TRBJ1-2 and V is TRBV5-1. Germline CDR1 reads SGHRS; CDR2 reads YFSETQ. The CDR3 is made up of 16 amino acids. CDR3 residues: CASSLVSAVSNYGYTF.

CDR3 loop: CAISLGGQGYEQYF. The chain employs TRBV10-3 and TRBJ2-7; TCRdb proposes TRBD1, but this gene call is untestable without DNA. In germline, CDR1 is ENHRY, CDR2 SYGVKD. This CDR3 is 14 amino acids long.

The chain has TRBV5-4 and TRBJ2-1; the D call of TRBD2 rests on TCRdb alone, since no DNA is present to check it. CDR1 and CDR2 (germline): SGHNT, YYREEE (reference sequence). The CDR3 extends over 17 amino acids. The CDR3 here is CASSYRRLAFSYNEQFF.

This sequence joins TRBV20-1 and TRBJ1-5; absent DNA, TCRdb's TRBD1 call cannot be checked. Germline V lookup: CDR1 DFQATT, CDR2 SNEGSKA (reference sequence). The CDR3 length is 13 residues. The CDR3 protein is CSASDRAGQPQHF.

The rearrangement links TRBV7-9 to TRBJ2-1. Germline CDR1 reads SEHNR; CDR2 reads FQNEAQ (reference sequence). The CDR3 consists of 12 residues. The chain's CDR3 is CAGQTGYNEQFF. The whole variable domain, remainder taken from reference TRBV7-9 and TRBJ2-1, is DTGVSQNPRHKITKRGQNVTFRCDPISEHNRLYWYRQTLGQGPEFLTYFQNEAQLEKSRLLSDRFSAERPKGSFSTLEIQRTEQGDSAMYLCAGQTGYNEQFFGPGTRLTVL.

The chain uses TRBV7-8 and TRBJ2-2; absent DNA, TCRdb's TRBD1 call cannot be checked. The CDR3 totals 20 residues. Germline V gives CDR1 SGHVS, CDR2 FQNEAQ. The CDR3 loop is CASSSDTVLRGRQNTGELFF.

This chain joins TRBV27 and TRBJ2-2. CDR3 length equals 13 residues. The V gene's germline CDR1 is MNHEY and CDR2 SMNVEV (reference sequence). The chain's CDR3 is CASSFLITGELFF.

The chain joins TRBV7-9 to TRBJ2-2; as DNA is missing, the TRBD1 call by TCRdb cannot be tested. The CDR3 loop spans 16 amino acids. Looked up from germline, CDR1 is SEHNR and CDR2 is FQNEAQ (reference sequence). CDR3 protein: CASSAQGARNTGELFF.

The chain joins TRBV7-8 to TRBJ2-1; as DNA is missing, the TRBD2 call by TCRdb cannot be tested. This CDR3 region has 16 residues. The germline V gene encodes CDR1 SGHVS and CDR2 FQNEAQ. The CDR3 loop reads CASSLEGLAGNNEQFF.

The rearrangement joins TRBV20-1 to TRBJ1-5; TCRdb's D call, TRBD1, is unchecked because there is no DNA. The CDR3 sequence is 14 residues long. CDR1 is DFQATT, CDR2 SNEGSKA, per germline (reference sequence). The CDR3 is CSARRGLYNQPQHF.

This rearrangement joins TRBV5-1 to TRBJ2-1; TCRdb returns TRBD1, unconfirmable since there is no DNA. The CDR3 is 17 amino acids. Germline V gene data show CDR1 as SGHRS and CDR2 as YFSETQ. CDR3 sequence reads: CASSRNPGTGESEEQFF.

The V and J genes are TRBV20-1 and TRBJ2-1; the D gene TCRdb calls, TRBD2, cannot be checked with no DNA. The CDR3 extends over 16 amino acids. CDR1 DFQATT and CDR2 SNEGSKA come from the germline V gene (reference sequence). The CDR3 reads CSARLAGTVRYNEQFF.

The J gene is TRBJ1-1, the V gene TRBV4-1. Germline assignment: CDR1 MGHRA and CDR2 YSYEKL. The CDR3 is 15 residues long. The CDR3 region is CASSPSPGTLAEAFF.

This chain links TRBV20-1 with TRBJ1-5; TCRdb gives TRBD1 as the D gene, but with no DNA this cannot be confirmed. Looked up from germline, CDR1 is DFQATT and CDR2 is SNEGSKA (reference sequence). The CDR3 contains 14 residues. CDR3 loop: CSATRDRGSQPQHF.

This CDR3 is CSVEEGGGPGGTDTQYF. This sequence joins TRBV29-1 and TRBJ2-3; checking the TCRdb D call of TRBD1 is not possible without DNA. Germline loops: CDR1 SQVTM, CDR2 ANQGSEA. This CDR3 is 17 amino acids long.